The sequence of this T cell receptor (beta chain) was determined in a study of breast tumors, draining lymph nodes, adjacent tissues. Study observations and caveats: Tumor and nontumor repertoires were significantly more similar in luminal-like than in basal-like breast cancer. The lymph node origin of tumor T cells was framed as consistent with a hypothesis, not demonstrated. Findings are consistent with lymph node origin and intratumoral expansion of most tumor T cells. Tumors had less TCR diversity than lymph nodes, more than nontumor tissue.

The lymph nodes were axillary draining lymph nodes from breast cancer patients. Each CDR3 protein is one row after TCRdb ran MiXCR on the multiplex PCR reads. This sample has around 130,000 distinct CDR3 sequences, with roughly 20% found just once. This CDR3 has 13 residues. Germline V gene sequence: CDR1 SNHLY, CDR2 FYNNEI. Trimming cost V 7 bases and J 7 bases, with 16 bases left between them. Worth noting for this clonotype: Its target is unknown.

Sequencing was done on a sample of axillary lymph node tissue. The V call is TRBV2, the J call TRBJ2-5; D ambiguous. The source is a female donor with breast cancer. Some clones in this sample may be carry-over from other donors' samples. CDR3 sequence (DNA): TGTGCCAGCAAACTCACCGACCCTGGGACCCAGTACTTC. Translating it yields CASKLTDPGTQYF.